This entry features one TCR beta chain sequence. What it binds is not known. Germline V gene data show CDR1 as LNHNV and CDR2 as YYDKDF (reference sequence). V was pared by 1 base and J by 7 bases, with 6 bases of the junction left unmatched. This CDR3 comprises 15 residues. One entry per CDR3 protein, called by TCRdb with MiXCR from the 5' RACE reads. In the table there are about 750,000 distinct CDR3 sequences, around 17% of which are singletons. The sample originates from a study of CD8 T cells in ankylosing spondylitis. Points from the study as a whole: A motif in TCR beta, a set of about eight highly homologous variants, appeared characteristic of ankylosing spondylitis blood.

This chain links TRBV15 with TRBJ2-2, with 7 bases matching TRBD1. This clonotype was sampled from a male donor with ankylosing spondylitis. Source material: blood, either unsorted or a sorted T cell fraction (not recorded which). As DNA, the CDR3 is TGTGCCACCAGCAGAGGGACAGGCGAGGGCGGGGAGCTGTTTTTT. It encodes CATSRGTGEGGELFF.